What follows are 2 T cell receptor beta chains derived from one specimen sequenced in a study of OX40 agonist ivuxolimab in advanced cancers. Clones were sequenced by immunoSEQ multiplex PCR, and TCRdb holds only the in-frame ones, with some missing. The top ten hold roughly 5% of the sample, which has 100,000 or so clones, approximately 80% seen once. The sample consisted of CD4+ or CD8+ T cells sorted from blood, taken in a trial of the OX40 agonist ivuxolimab. Every receptor here comes from an adult with an advanced solid tumor such as melanoma, head and neck, liver or kidney cancer.

The chain joins TRBV29-1 to TRBJ2-2; no clear D. Trimming removed 7 bases at V and 6 bases at J, with 9 bases between. The CDR3 is made up of 11 amino acids. CDR1 is SQVTM and CDR2 is ANQGSEA in the germline V gene. DNA for the CDR3: TGCAGCGCAAGGGAATCCGGGGAGCTGTTTTTT. It encodes CSARESGELFF.

This clone has more than one count but fewer than ten. This chain connects TRBV6-5 to TRBJ1-5; D is unclear. Trimming took 6 bases from V and 3 from J, leaving 15 bases between them. CDR1 and CDR2 (germline): MNHEY, SVGAGI. This CDR3 region has 15 residues. In DNA, the CDR3 is TGTGCCAGCAGACTCGACAATAGTTTCAATCAGCCCCAGCATTTT. It encodes CASRLDNSFNQPQHF.